These 9 T cell receptor beta chains were all obtained from the same sample, sequenced in a study of molecular identifiers for immune sequencing clone quantification. TCRdb called the PCR reads again in MiXCR, with one record for every CDR3 protein. The table records some 590,000 distinct CDR3 sequences, roughly 25% of them present only once. The sequenced material came from naive CD8+ T cells from blood, with Jurkat cell RNA spiked in. Subset defined: FACS-sorted CD8+CD4-CCR7+CD45RA+ naive T cells. The receptors stem from a human donor in good health. Some libraries in this study had Jurkat cell RNA spiked in.

This rearrangement joins TRBV27 to TRBJ2-7; D gene unclear. V lost 3 bases and J 2 bases, leaving 11 bases between the germline ends. There are 14 residues in the CDR3. Germline lookup yields CDR1 MNHEY and CDR2 SMNVEV (reference sequence). CDR3 sequence: CASSFPPPPYEQYF. The CDR3 bases are TGTGCCAGCAGTTTTCCGCCGCCCCCCTACGAGCAGTACTTC.

This clonotype occurred many times. The J gene is TRBJ1-2, the V gene TRBV28; perhaps TRBD1 as D (5 bases). The length of the CDR3 is 14 residues. Trimming left V 1 base short and J 6 bases short, with 12 bases between. CDR1 and CDR2 from the germline V gene are MDHEN and SYDVKM. DNA of the CDR3: TGTGCCAGCAGTTTATCACCAGGGCGGAATGGCTACACCTTC. Protein product: CASSLSPGRNGYTF.

This clonotype has just one count. This could be a read error, since a much larger clone is one nucleotide away. This chain links TRBV6-1 with TRBJ2-5; no definite D call. The germline gives CDR1 MNHNS, CDR2 SASEGT. CDR3 size: 13 residues. This chain's CDR3 is CASSDWIQEPQYF. In DNA form, the CDR3 reads TGTGCCAGCAGTGACTGGATCCAAGAGCCCCAGTACTTC.

The chain combines TRBV12-3 or TRBV12-4 with TRBJ2-1, with 10 bases identical to TRBD2. The CDR3 loop spans 14 amino acids. The junction had 5 bases not matched to a gene; V was cut back by 4 bases and J by 8 bases. The CDR3 here is CASSSGLAIDEQFF. The DNA of the CDR3 is TGTGCCAGCAGTTCGGGACTAGCGATCGATGAGCAGTTCTTC.

This clonotype showed up many times. V is TRBV5-1 and J is TRBJ2-5; 9 positions agree with TRBD1. From germline, CDR1 is SGHRS and CDR2 YFSETQ. V lost 4 bases, J lost 4 bases, and 20 bases stayed unmatched. CDR3 size: 19 residues. CDR3 amino acids: CASSPISGLQGALGETQYF. For the CDR3, the DNA is TGCGCCAGCAGCCCCATTAGCGGGTTACAGGGGGCGCTTGGAGAGACCCAGTACTTC. Complete variable domain (other parts from reference TRBV5-1 and TRBJ2-5): KAGVTQTPRYLIKTRGQQVTLSCSPISGHRSVSWYQQTPGQGLQFLFEYFSETQRNKGNFPGRFSGRQFSNSRSEMNVSTLELGDSALYLCASSPISGLQGALGETQYFGPGTRLLVL.

This clonotype was seen a handful of times. The chain recombines TRBV27 with TRBJ2-5; D gene unclear. There are 13 residues in the CDR3. V lost 3 bases and J 1 base, leaving 6 bases between the germline ends. Germline values: CDR1 MNHEY, CDR2 SMNVEV (reference sequence). As DNA, the CDR3 is TGTGCCAGCAGTTTTAACGCCCAAGAGACCCAGTACTTC. The encoded protein is CASSFNAQETQYF.

About this clonotype itself: This may arise from a read error, as a much more abundant clone is one base away. The rearrangement links TRBV29-1 to TRBJ2-7; 10 nucleotides agree with TRBD1. The length of the CDR3 is 14 residues. The germline V gene encodes CDR1 SQVTM and CDR2 ANQGSEA. The CDR3 coding sequence is TGCAGCGTCGTAGGGACAGGGGAATCCTACGGGCAGTACTTC. It translates to CSVVGTGESYGQYF.

As concerns this clonotype: A read error may be the cause here, since a much bigger clone is one base away. The chain carries TRBV20-1 and TRBJ1-1; D remains ambiguous. The V end lost 3 bases, the J end lost 3 bases, and 11 bases lay between the germline ends. Germline CDR1 is DFQATT and CDR2 is SNEGSKA (reference sequence). CDR3 size: 13 residues. The CDR3: CSARDFKDTEAFF. In nucleotides, the CDR3 is TGCAGTGCTAGGGACTTTAAGGACACTGAAGCTTTCTTT.

This clonotype came up a few times. V gene TRBV19 combines with J gene TRBJ2-5, with D unclear. The CDR3 sequence is 13 residues long. CDR1 is LNHDA and CDR2 is SQIVND in the germline V gene (reference sequence). Trimming shortened V by 6 bases and J by 2 bases, and 10 bases separated the two germline ends. Here the CDR3 reads CASSLEMQETQYF. CDR3 coding DNA: TGTGCCAGTAGCCTGGAAATGCAAGAGACCCAGTACTTC.